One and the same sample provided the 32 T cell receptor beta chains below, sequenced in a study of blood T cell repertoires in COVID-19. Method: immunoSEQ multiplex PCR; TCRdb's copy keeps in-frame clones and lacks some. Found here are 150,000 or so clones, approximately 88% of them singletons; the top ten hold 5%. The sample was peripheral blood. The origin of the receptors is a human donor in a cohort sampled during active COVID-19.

The CDR3 is CASSLVRGRGHNEQFF. The CDR3 DNA follows: TGTGCCAGCAGCTTAGTACGCGGGAGAGGCCACAATGAGCAGTTCTTC. The V gene is TRBV11-1, the J gene TRBJ2-1; 7 bases match TRBD2. The V gene's germline CDR1 is SGHAT and CDR2 FQDESV (reference sequence). The CDR3 sequence is 16 residues long. After removal of 1 base from V and 5 bases from J, the junction contained 8 bases not matched to a gene.

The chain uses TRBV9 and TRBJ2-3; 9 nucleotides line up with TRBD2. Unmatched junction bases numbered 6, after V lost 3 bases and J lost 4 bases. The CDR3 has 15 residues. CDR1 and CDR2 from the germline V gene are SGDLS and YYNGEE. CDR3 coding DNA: TGTGCCAGCAGCGGATTAGCGGGAGTCGCAGATACGCAGTATTTT. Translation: CASSGLAGVADTQYF.

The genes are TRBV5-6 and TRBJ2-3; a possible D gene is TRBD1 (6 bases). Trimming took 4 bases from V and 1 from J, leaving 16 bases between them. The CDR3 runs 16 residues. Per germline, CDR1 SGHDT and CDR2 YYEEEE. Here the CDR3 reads CASSLGDRRRTDTQYF. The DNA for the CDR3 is TGTGCCAGCAGCCTCGGTGACAGGCGCCGCACAGATACGCAGTATTTT. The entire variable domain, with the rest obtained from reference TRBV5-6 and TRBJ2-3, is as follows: DAGVTQSPTHLIKTRGQQVTLRCSPKSGHDTVSWYQQALGQGPQFIFQYYEEEERQRGNFPDRFSGHQFPNYSSELNVNALLLGDSALYLCASSLGDRRRTDTQYFGPGTRLTVL.

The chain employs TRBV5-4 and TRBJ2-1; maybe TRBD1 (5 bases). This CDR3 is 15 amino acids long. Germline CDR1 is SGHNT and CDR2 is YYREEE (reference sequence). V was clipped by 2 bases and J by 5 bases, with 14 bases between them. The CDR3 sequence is CASSLDKTEHNEQFF. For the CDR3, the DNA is TGTGCCAGCAGCTTAGATAAGACAGAGCACAATGAGCAGTTCTTC.

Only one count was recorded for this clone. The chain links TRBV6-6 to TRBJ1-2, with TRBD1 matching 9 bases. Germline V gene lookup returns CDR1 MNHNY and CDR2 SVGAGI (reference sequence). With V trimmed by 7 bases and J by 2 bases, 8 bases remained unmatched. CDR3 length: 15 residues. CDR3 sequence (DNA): TGTGCCAGCACCCTCGGACAGGGGTTCAACTATGGCTACACCTTC. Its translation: CASTLGQGFNYGYTF.

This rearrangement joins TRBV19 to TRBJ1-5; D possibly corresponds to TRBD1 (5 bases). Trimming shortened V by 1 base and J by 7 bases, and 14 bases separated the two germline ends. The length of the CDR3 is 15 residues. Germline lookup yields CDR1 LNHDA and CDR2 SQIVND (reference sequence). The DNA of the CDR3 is TGTGCCAGTAGTATAGTCTTCGCGGGGGAACAGCCCCAGCATTTT. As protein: CASSIVFAGEQPQHF.

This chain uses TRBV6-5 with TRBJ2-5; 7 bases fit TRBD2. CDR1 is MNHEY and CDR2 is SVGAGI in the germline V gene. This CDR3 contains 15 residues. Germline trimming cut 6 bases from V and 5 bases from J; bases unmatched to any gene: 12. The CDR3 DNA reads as TGTGCCAGCAGGGCTGAGGTACGGGGGGACGAGACCCAGTACTTC. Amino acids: CASRAEVRGDETQYF.

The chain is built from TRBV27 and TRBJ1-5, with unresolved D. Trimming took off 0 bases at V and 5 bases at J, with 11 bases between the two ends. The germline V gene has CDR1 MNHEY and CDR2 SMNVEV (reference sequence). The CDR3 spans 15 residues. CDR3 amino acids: CASSLSNGLDQPQHF. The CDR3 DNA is TGTGCCAGCAGTTTATCGAACGGACTAGATCAGCCCCAGCATTTT.

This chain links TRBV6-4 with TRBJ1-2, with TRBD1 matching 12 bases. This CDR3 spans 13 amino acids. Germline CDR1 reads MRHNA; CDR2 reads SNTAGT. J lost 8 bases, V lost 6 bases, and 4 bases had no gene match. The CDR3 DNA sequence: TGTGCCAGCAGCCGCGGGACAGGGGGCGGCTACACCTTC. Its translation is CASSRGTGGGYTF.

DNA of the CDR3: TGTGCCAGCAGTTATGGTTTAGCGGGGGTCTACGAGCAGTACTTC. It specifies CASSYGLAGVYEQYF. The chain joins TRBV6-2 or TRBV6-3 to TRBJ2-7, with TRBD2 matching 9 bases. V was clipped by 3 bases and J by 3 bases; unmatched bases: 6. CDR1 MNHEY and CDR2 SVGEGT come from the germline V gene. The CDR3 extends over 15 amino acids.

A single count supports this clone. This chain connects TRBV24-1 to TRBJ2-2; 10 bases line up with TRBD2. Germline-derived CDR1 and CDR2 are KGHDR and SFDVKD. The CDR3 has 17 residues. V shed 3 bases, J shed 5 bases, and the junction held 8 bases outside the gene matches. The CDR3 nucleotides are TGTGCCACCAGTGATAGTAGGACTAGCGGTTTAACCGGGGAGCTGTTTTTT. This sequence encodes CATSDSRTSGLTGELFF.

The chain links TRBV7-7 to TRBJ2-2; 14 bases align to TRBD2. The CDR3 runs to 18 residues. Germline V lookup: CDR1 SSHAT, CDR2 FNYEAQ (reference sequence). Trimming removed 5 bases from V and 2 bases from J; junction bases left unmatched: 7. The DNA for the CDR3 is TGTGCCAGCAGCGAGAGGACTAGCGGGGGGACTAACACCGGGGAGCTGTTTTTT. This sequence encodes CASSERTSGGTNTGELFF.

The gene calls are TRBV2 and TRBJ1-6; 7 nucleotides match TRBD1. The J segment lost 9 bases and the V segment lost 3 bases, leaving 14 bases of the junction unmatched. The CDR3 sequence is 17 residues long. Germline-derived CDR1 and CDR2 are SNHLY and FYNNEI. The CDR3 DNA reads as TGTGCCAGCAGTGAGATCCGACCTACAGGGGTTCCTTCACCCCTCCACTTT. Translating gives CASSEIRPTGVPSPLHF.

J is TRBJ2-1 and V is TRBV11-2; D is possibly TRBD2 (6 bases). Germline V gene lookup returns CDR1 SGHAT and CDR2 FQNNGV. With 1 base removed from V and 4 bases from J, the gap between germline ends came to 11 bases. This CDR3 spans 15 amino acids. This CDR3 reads CASSLAGRGYNEQFF. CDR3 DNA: TGTGCCAGCAGCTTAGCCGGGAGAGGATACAATGAGCAGTTCTTC.

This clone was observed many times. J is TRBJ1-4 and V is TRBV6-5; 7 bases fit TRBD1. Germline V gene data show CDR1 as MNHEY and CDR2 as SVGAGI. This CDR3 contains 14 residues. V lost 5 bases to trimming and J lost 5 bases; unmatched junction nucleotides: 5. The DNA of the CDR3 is TGTGCCAGCAGTACGGGACAGAAAAATGAAAAACTGTTTTTT. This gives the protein CASSTGQKNEKLFF.

The chain's CDR3 is CSVWTSGRVEQFF. The CDR3 bases are TGCAGCGTTTGGACTAGCGGGAGGGTTGAGCAGTTCTTC. The J gene is TRBJ2-1, the V gene TRBV29-1, with 15 bases fitting TRBD2. CDR1 and CDR2 from the germline V gene are SQVTM and ANQGSEA. J gave up 9 bases and V 5 bases, and 2 bases lay outside the gene matches. The CDR3 is made up of 13 amino acids.

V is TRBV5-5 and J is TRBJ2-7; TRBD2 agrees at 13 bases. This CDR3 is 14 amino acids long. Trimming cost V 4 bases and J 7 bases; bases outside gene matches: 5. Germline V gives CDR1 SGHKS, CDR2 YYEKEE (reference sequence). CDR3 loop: CASSRLAGGGEQYF. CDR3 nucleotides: TGTGCCAGCAGCAGACTAGCGGGAGGAGGTGAGCAGTACTTC.

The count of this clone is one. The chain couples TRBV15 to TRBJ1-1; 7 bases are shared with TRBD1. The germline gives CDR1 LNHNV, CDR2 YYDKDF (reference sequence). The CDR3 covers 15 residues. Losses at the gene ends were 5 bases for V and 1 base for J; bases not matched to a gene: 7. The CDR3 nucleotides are TGTGCCACCAGCCCGCGGAACAGGGGGAACACTGAAGCTTTCTTT. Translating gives CATSPRNRGNTEAFF. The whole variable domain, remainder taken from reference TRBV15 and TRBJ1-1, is DAMVIQNPRYQVTQFGKPVTLSCSQTLNHNVMYWYQQKSSQAPKLLFHYYDKDFNNEADTPDNFQSRRPNTSFCFLDIRSPGLGDTAMYLCATSPRNRGNTEAFFGQGTRLTVV.

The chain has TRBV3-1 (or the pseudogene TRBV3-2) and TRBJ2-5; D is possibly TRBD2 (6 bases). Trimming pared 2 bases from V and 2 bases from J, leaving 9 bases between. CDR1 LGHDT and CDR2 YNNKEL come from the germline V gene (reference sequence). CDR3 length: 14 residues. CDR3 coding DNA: TGTGCCAGCAGCCAATCCAGCGGGCAAGAGACCCAGTACTTC. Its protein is CASSQSSGQETQYF.

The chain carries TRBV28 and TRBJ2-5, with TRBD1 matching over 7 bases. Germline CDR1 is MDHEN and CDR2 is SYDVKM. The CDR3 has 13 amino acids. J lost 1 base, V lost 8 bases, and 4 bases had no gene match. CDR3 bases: TGTGCCAGCTGGGGGACAGTCCAAGAGACCCAGTACTTC. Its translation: CASWGTVQETQYF.

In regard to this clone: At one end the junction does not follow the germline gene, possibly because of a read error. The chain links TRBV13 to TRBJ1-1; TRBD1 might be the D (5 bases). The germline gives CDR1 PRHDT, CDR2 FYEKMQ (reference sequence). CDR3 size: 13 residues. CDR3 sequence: CASSVGDWREAFF. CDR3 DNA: TGTGCCAGCAGCGTAGGGGACTGGAGGGAAGCTTTCTTT.

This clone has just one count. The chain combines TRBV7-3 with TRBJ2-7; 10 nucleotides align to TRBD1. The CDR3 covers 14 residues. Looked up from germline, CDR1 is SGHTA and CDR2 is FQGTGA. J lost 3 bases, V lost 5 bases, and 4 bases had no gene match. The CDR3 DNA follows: TGTGCCAGCAGCCCCGGGACAGGGGTCTACGAGCAGTACTTC. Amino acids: CASSPGTGVYEQYF.

The CDR3 DNA reads TGTGCCATCAGTTCTCTCGCAGCGGTTCTTGCAGATACGCAGTATTTT. Translated, it gives CAISSLAAVLADTQYF. The chain has TRBV10-3 and TRBJ2-3; possible D gene TRBD2, 5 bases. Deletions cut 5 bases from V and 4 bases from J, with 19 bases between. The CDR3 has 16 residues. Germline-derived CDR1 and CDR2 are ENHRY and SYGVKD.

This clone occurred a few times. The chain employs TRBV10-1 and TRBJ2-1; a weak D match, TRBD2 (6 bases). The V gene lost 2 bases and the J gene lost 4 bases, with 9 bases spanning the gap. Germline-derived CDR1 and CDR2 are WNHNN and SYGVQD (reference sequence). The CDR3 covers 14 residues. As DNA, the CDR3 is TGCGCCAGCAGTGAGACGGAGGGATACAATGAGCAGTTCTTC. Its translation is CASSETEGYNEQFF.

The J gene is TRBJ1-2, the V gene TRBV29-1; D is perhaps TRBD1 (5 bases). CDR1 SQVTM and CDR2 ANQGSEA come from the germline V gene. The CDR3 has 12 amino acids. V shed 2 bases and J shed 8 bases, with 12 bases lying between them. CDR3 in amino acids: CSVEPGQGGYTF. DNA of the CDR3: TGCAGCGTTGAACCAGGGCAGGGCGGCTACACCTTC.

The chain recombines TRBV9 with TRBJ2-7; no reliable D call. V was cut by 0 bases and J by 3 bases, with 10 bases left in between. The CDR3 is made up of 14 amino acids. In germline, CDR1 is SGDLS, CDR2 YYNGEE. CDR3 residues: CASSVGYKNYEQYF. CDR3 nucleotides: TGTGCCAGCAGCGTAGGTTACAAGAACTACGAGCAGTACTTC.

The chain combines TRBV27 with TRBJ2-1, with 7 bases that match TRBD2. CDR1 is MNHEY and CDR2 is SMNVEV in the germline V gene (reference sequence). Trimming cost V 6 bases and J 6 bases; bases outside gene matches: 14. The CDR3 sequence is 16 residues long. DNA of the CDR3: TGTGCCAGCAGGGACCTTGGGGCGGGGGTTGTCAATGAGCAGTTCTTC. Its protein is CASRDLGAGVVNEQFF.

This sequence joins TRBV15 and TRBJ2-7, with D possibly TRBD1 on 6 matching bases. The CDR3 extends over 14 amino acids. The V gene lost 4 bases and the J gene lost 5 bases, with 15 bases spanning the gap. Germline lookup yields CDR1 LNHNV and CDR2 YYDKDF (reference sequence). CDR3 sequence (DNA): TGTGCCACCAGCACAGCCACAGGGTTGAACGAGCAGTACTTC. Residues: CATSTATGLNEQYF.

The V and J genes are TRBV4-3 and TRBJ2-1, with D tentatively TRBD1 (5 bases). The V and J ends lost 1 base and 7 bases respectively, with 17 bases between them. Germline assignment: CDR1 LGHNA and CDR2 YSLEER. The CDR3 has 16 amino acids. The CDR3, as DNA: TGCGCCAGCAGCCAAGCCGCCGGGCCCCCAGGGAATGAGCAGTTCTTC. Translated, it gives CASSQAAGPPGNEQFF.

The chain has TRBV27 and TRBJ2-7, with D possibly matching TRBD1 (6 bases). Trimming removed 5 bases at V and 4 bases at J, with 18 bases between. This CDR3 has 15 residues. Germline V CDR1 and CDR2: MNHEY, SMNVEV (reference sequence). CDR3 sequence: CASSQTGTRIYEQYF. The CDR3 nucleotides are TGTGCCAGCAGTCAGACAGGTACCCGGATTTACGAGCAGTACTTC.

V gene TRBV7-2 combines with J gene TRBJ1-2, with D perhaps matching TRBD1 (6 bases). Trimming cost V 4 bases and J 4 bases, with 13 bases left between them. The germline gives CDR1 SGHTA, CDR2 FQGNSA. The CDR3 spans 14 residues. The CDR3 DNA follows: TGTGCCAGCAGCTCCTGGGACACGCTCTATGGCTACACCTTC. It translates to CASSSWDTLYGYTF.

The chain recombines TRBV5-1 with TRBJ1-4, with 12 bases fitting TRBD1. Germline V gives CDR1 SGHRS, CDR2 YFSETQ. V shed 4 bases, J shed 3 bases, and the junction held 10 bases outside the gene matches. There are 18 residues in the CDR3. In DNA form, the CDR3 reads TGCGCCAGCAGCCCCGGGACAGGGGGCCTTTTGTCTAATGAAAAACTGTTTTTT. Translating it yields CASSPGTGGLLSNEKLFF.